This T cell receptor (beta chain) is from a study of blood T cell repertoires in COVID-19. As handled by the study authors: Cell counts per sample came from amplifying reference gene primers. Profiled with immunoSEQ multiplex PCR; TCRdb holds only in-frame clones, not every one. D and trimming come from the DNA, and the V and J calls and clone size come from that table. This sample has under 30,000 clones, with about 83% found just once. The CDR3 contains 12 residues. Germline CDR1 and CDR2: MDHEN and SYDVKM. V shed 3 bases and J shed 6 bases, with 9 bases lying between them. V is TRBV28 and J is TRBJ2-7; weak D call: TRBD2 (5 bases). The receptor's source is a human donor in a cohort sampled during active COVID-19. The material sequenced was peripheral blood. DNA of the CDR3: TGTGCCAGCAGTTTTAGGAGGAGCGAGCAGTACTTC. It yields the protein CASSFRRSEQYF.